Included here is one TCR beta chain sequence, with context. The antigen remains unidentified. This sample is part of a study of Ad26.COV2.S vaccination and SARS-CoV-2 variants. Study-wide results and caveats: With respect to non-spike TCR breadth, vaccine and placebo recipients were similar. The placebo group had lower spike-specific TCR breadth than the vaccine recipients did.

Sequenced by immunoSEQ multiplex PCR; TCRdb stores in-frame clones only, minus some. Of 300,000 to 450,000 clones listed, 90% to 95% are singletons. CDR3 length equals 14 residues. Trimming stripped 8 bases from V and 0 bases from J, with 8 bases between. Germline lookup yields CDR1 LNHDA and CDR2 SQIVND (reference sequence). This specimen consisted of peripheral blood, obtained after recovery from COVID-19. The chain combines TRBV19 with TRBJ2-6; D not certain. The receptor was derived from a human donor who had recovered from COVID-19. This chain's CDR3 is CASGDLSGANVLTF. CDR3 DNA: TGTGCCAGTGGTGACCTCTCTGGGGCCAACGTCCTGACTTTC.